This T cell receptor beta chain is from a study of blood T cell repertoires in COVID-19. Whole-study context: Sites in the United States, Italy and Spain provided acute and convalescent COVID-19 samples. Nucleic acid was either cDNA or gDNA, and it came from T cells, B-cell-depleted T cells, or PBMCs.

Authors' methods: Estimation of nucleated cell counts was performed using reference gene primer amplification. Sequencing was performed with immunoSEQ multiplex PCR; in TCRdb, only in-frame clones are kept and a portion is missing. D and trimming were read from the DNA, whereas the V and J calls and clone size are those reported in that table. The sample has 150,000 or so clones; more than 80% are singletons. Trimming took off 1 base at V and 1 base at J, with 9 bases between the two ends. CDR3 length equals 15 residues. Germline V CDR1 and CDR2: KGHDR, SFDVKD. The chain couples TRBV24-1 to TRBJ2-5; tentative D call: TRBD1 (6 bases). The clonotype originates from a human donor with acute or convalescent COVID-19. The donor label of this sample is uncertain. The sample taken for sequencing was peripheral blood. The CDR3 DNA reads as TGTGCCACCAGTGATTTCGGCAGGGGCCAAGAGACCCAGTACTTC. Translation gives CATSDFGRGQETQYF.